Shown below are 19 T cell receptor beta chains from a single sample sequenced in a study of control samples from healthy donors and cancer patients. The data were produced by immunoSEQ multiplex PCR, yet TCRdb's version contains in-frame clones alone and is incomplete. The sample contains around 41,000 clones, approximately 94% of which appear only once. The sequenced sample consisted of blood. These receptors originate from a man in his 60s in good health.

This chain uses TRBV5-1 with TRBJ1-1, with a tentative D call TRBD1 (6 bases). Germline assignment: CDR1 SGHRS and CDR2 YFSETQ. Trimming stripped 0 bases from V and 1 base from J, with 10 bases between. CDR3 size: 15 residues. The CDR3, as DNA: TGCGCCAGCAGCTTGGCCAAGGGGGGGAACACTGAAGCTTTCTTT. Its translation: CASSLAKGGNTEAFF.

Worth noting for this clone: Other DNA sequences of this sample code for an identical CDR3. This chain joins TRBV24-1 and TRBJ2-5; D uncertain. V gave up 1 base and J gave up 5 bases, with 4 bases separating them. In germline, CDR1 is KGHDR, CDR2 SFDVKD. The CDR3 is made up of 12 amino acids. CDR3 protein: CATSDLGETQYF. DNA for the CDR3: TGTGCCACCAGTGATTTAGGCGAGACCCAGTACTTC.

The CDR3 DNA sequence: TGCGCCAGCAGCCAAGGCACTAGCACAGATACGCAGTATTTT. Translation gives CASSQGTSTDTQYF. This chain uses TRBV4-1 with TRBJ2-3; no reliable D call. CDR3 length: 14 residues. V lost 1 base to trimming and J lost 0 bases, with 5 bases between them. The germline V gene encodes CDR1 MGHRA and CDR2 YSYEKL.

This clone occurred a few times. A junction boundary mismatches the germline segment, possibly from a read error. The chain joins TRBV7-7 to TRBJ2-6; D ambiguous. The CDR3 is 16 amino acids. Germline loops: CDR1 SSHAT, CDR2 FNYEAQ (reference sequence). The CDR3 loop is CASSDGLNSGANVLTF. The DNA for the CDR3 is TGTGCTAGCAGCGACGGGTTAAACTCTGGGGCCAACGTCCTGACTTTC.

This clone is a singleton in its sample. The rearrangement links TRBV11-3 to TRBJ2-1; 7 bases agree with TRBD1. Germline trimming cut 2 bases from V and 6 bases from J; bases unmatched to any gene: 4. This CDR3 has 14 residues. Germline CDR1 and CDR2: SGHNT and YENEEA. The CDR3 nucleotides are TGTGCCAGCAGCTTAACAGGGGTGAGCAATGAGCAGTTCTTC. This encodes CASSLTGVSNEQFF.

The chain combines TRBV10-3 with TRBJ1-4; TRBD1 matches at 7 bases. This CDR3 is 14 amino acids long. Germline V gives CDR1 ENHRY, CDR2 SYGVKD. V dropped 6 bases and J dropped 8; count of bases not matched to a gene: 9. This CDR3 reads CAIRKAGTEEKLFF. The CDR3 DNA is TGTGCCATCAGGAAGGCCGGGACAGAAGAAAAACTGTTTTTT.

The V and J genes are TRBV11-3 and TRBJ2-4; 8 nucleotides agree with TRBD2. This CDR3 has 14 residues. V lost 6 bases, J lost 5 bases, and 6 bases stayed unmatched. Germline CDR1 is SGHNT and CDR2 is YENEEA. The CDR3 region is CASRSPLAENIQYF. The CDR3 nucleotides are TGTGCCAGCAGGTCCCCACTAGCGGAAAACATTCAGTACTTC.

The rearrangement joins TRBV7-6 to TRBJ2-5, with D tentatively TRBD1 (6 bases). V lost 0 bases to trimming and J lost 5 bases, with 16 bases between them. The germline gives CDR1 SGHVS, CDR2 FNYEAQ. CDR3 length: 16 residues. CDR3 bases: TGTGCCAGCAGCTTAGCGGGGGCGCAGGGAAGGGAGACCCAGTACTTC. Protein: CASSLAGAQGRETQYF. The variable domain in full, completed from reference TRBV7-6 and TRBJ2-5, reads GAGVSQSPRYKVTKRGQDVALRCDPISGHVSLYWYRQALGQGPEFLTYFNYEAQQDKSGLPNDRFSAERPEGSISTLTIQRTEQRDSAMYRCASSLAGAQGRETQYFGPGTRLLVL.

This sequence joins TRBV6-1 and TRBJ2-2, with TRBD2 as a possible D gene (5 bases). The CDR3 spans 16 residues. Germline values: CDR1 MNHNS, CDR2 SASEGT. V gave up 2 bases and J gave up 1 base, with 11 bases separating them. This CDR3 is CASSETMAGNTGELFF. Written as DNA, the CDR3 is TGTGCCAGCAGTGAAACCATGGCGGGGAACACCGGGGAGCTGTTTTTT.

The rearrangement uses TRBV29-1 and TRBJ2-7; D is unresolved. V shed 7 bases and J shed 0 bases, with 16 bases lying between them. The CDR3 is 14 residues long. The germline V gene has CDR1 SQVTM and CDR2 ANQGSEA. The CDR3 DNA sequence: TGCAGCGCTGTCCCAGTGTCCCACTCCTACGAGCAGTACTTC. Translation gives CSAVPVSHSYEQYF.

J is TRBJ2-2 and V is TRBV7-3; no firm D call. This CDR3 has 17 amino acids. V lost 2 bases and J lost 1, with 14 bases in between. Germline-derived CDR1 and CDR2 are SGHTA and FQGTGA. CDR3 residues: CASSLSPETVNTGELFF. CDR3 nucleotides: TGTGCCAGCAGCTTATCGCCCGAGACGGTGAACACCGGGGAGCTGTTTTTT.

V and J are TRBV7-9 and TRBJ2-5, with D perhaps TRBD1 (6 bases). With 4 bases removed from V and 2 bases from J, the gap between germline ends came to 17 bases. The CDR3 is made up of 16 amino acids. Germline lookup yields CDR1 SEHNR and CDR2 FQNEAQ (reference sequence). CDR3 protein: CASSSDNAQGQETQYF. The CDR3 DNA reads as TGTGCCAGCAGCTCCGATAACGCCCAGGGGCAAGAGACCCAGTACTTC.

The chain joins TRBV19 to TRBJ1-1; perhaps TRBD1 as D (5 bases). The CDR3 has 14 amino acids. Germline lookup yields CDR1 LNHDA and CDR2 SQIVND (reference sequence). Between the trimmed V and J ends, which lost 3 bases and 4 bases, there was a span of 12 bases. Here the CDR3 reads CASSMVGGGTEAFF. DNA for the CDR3: TGTGCCAGTAGTATGGTGGGGGGTGGCACTGAAGCTTTCTTT. The variable domain in full, with the rest retrieved from reference TRBV19 and TRBJ1-1, is DGGITQSPKYLFRKEGQNVTLSCEQNLNHDAMYWYRQDPGQGLRLIYYSQIVNDFQKGDIAEGYSVSREKKESFPLTVTSAQKNPTAFYLCASSMVGGGTEAFFGQGTRLTVV.

This clone was counted a few times. The chain is built from TRBV19 and TRBJ1-6; unclear D gene. The CDR3 totals 17 residues. Germline CDR1 LNHDA, CDR2 SQIVND (reference sequence). Trimming removed 2 bases from V and 0 bases from J, with 11 bases in between. CDR3 nucleotides: TGTGCCAGTAGTATACGGCCCCCGAGCTCCTATAATTCACCCCTCCACTTT. Protein sequence: CASSIRPPSSYNSPLHF.

The sample holds one count of this clone. The rearrangement joins TRBV11-3 to TRBJ1-3; 9 bases align to TRBD1. Per the germline V gene, CDR1 is SGHNT and CDR2 is YENEEA. The J segment lost 3 bases and the V segment lost 3 bases, leaving 0 bases of the junction unmatched. This CDR3 comprises 14 residues. CDR3 sequence (DNA): TGTGCCAGCAGCTTGACAGGGGGTGGAAACACCATATATTTT. It translates to CASSLTGGGNTIYF.

This chain links TRBV28 with TRBJ1-6; D is possibly TRBD1 (5 bases). V lost 6 bases and J 0 bases, leaving 12 bases between the germline ends. Germline values: CDR1 MDHEN, CDR2 SYDVKM. The CDR3 spans 16 residues. DNA of the CDR3: TGTGCCAGCAGGGGGGGTTCGAGCTCCTATAATTCACCCCTCCACTTT. Translated, it gives CASRGGSSSYNSPLHF. Full variable domain (outside the CDR3, taken from reference TRBV28 and TRBJ1-6): DVKVTQSSRYLVKRTGEKVFLECVQDMDHENMFWYRQDPGLGLRLIYFSYDVKMKEKGDIPEGYSVSREKKERFSLILESASTNQTSMYLCASRGGSSSYNSPLHFGNGTRLTVT.

The chain joins TRBV24-1 to TRBJ2-5; D is uncertain. The CDR3 is made up of 15 amino acids. The germline V gene has CDR1 KGHDR and CDR2 SFDVKD. The V gene lost 4 bases and the J gene lost 2 bases, with 13 bases spanning the gap. The CDR3 loop reads CATSDPQFTQETQYF. In nucleotides, the CDR3 is TGTGCCACCAGTGACCCCCAATTCACTCAAGAGACCCAGTACTTC.

The chain uses TRBV7-8 and TRBJ1-4, with D perhaps matching TRBD1 (6 bases). Trimming left V 4 bases short and J 11 bases short, with 14 bases between. CDR1 is SGHVS, CDR2 FQNEAQ, per germline. The CDR3 extends over 13 amino acids. The CDR3 spells CASSSTQTGKLFF. As DNA, the CDR3 is TGTGCCAGCAGCTCCACCCAGACAGGCAAACTGTTTTTT.

This chain joins TRBV4-1 and TRBJ2-1; no reliable D call. The CDR3 totals 12 residues. Germline values: CDR1 MGHRA, CDR2 YSYEKL. Trimming took off 1 base at V and 3 bases at J, with 1 base between the two ends. The CDR3 sequence: CASSQVYNEQFF. DNA of the CDR3: TGCGCCAGCAGCCAAGTCTACAATGAGCAGTTCTTC.